This T cell receptor beta chain was sequenced during a study of healthy donors' naive CD4 and CD8 T cells. Notes on the study in general: About an eighth of CD4/CD8 propensity variance appeared explained by V, J and CDR3 charge.

As for this clonotype: Its specificity is not known.

Germline CDR1 is ENHRY and CDR2 is SYGVKD. V shed 7 bases and J shed 3 bases, with 12 bases lying between them. CDR3 size: 13 residues. A linear amplification protocol produced the TCR libraries from around 510 ng of total RNA. TCRdb used MiXCR to reprocess the reads, holding one entry per CDR3 protein. The sample carries 150,000 to 200,000 distinct CDR3 sequences, nearly 75% recorded once. The chain combines TRBV10-3 with TRBJ1-1; D may be TRBD1 (5 bases). Material: naive CD4+ and CD8+ T cells sorted from blood, pooled from several donors. The TCR originated in a pool of human donors in good health; the sample pools cells from several healthy donors. The CDR3 sequence is CAITLGTDTEAFF. CDR3 nucleotides: TGTGCCATCACCCTGGGGACGGACACTGAAGCTTTCTTT.